This TCR beta chain is drawn from a study of blood T cell repertoires in COVID-19. At the level of the study: The cDNA or gDNA used as material had been derived from T cells, B-cell-depleted T cells, or PBMCs.

Details on this clone: Distinct nucleotide sequences in the sample also encode this CDR3.

The V gene lost 1 base and the J gene lost 8 bases, with 5 bases spanning the gap. This CDR3 region has 12 residues. CDR1 is MDHEN, CDR2 SYDVKM, per germline. In the original processing: From reference gene primer amplification, estimates of nucleated cell counts were derived. TCRdb keeps only in-frame clones here, not all; method: immunoSEQ multiplex PCR. V and J calls and clone size are those listed in that table; D and trimming were worked out from the DNA. The sample holds 350,000 to 450,000 clones, around 87% seen once. Source material: peripheral blood. The chain recombines TRBV28 with TRBJ1-4, with a possible D match to TRBD1 (5 bases). This clonotype originated in a woman aged 55-69 years with COVID-19, enrolled during active disease. Here the CDR3 reads CASSLSGEKLFF. In nucleotides, the CDR3 is TGTGCCAGCAGTTTATCAGGGGAAAAACTGTTTTTT.